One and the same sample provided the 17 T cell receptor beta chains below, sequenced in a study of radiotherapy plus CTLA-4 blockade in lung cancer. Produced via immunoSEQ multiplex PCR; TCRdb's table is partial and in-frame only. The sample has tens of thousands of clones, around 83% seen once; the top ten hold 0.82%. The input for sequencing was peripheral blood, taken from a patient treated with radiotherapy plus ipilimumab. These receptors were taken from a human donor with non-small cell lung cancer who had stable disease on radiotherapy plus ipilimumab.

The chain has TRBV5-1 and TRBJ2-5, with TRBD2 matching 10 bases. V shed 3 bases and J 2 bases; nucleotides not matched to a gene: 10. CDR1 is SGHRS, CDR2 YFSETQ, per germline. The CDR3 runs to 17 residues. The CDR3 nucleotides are TGCGCCAGCAGCTCCTCTCGACTAGCGGGTATACAAGAGACCCAGTACTTC. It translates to CASSSSRLAGIQETQYF.

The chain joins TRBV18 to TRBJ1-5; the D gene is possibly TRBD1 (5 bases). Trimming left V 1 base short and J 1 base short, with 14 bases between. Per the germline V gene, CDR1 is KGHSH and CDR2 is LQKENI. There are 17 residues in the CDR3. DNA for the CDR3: TGTGCCAGCTCACCACTGAGTCAGGACACCAGCAATCAGCCCCAGCATTTT. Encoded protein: CASSPLSQDTSNQPQHF.

The CDR3 here is CASSLWVQGAGDTQYF. CDR3 in DNA: TGTGCCAGCAGTTTATGGGTACAGGGGGCGGGAGATACGCAGTATTTT. The chain combines TRBV28 with TRBJ2-3; 9 positions agree with TRBD1. After removal of 0 bases from V and 5 bases from J, the junction contained 6 bases not matched to a gene. Germline CDR1 and CDR2: MDHEN and SYDVKM. The CDR3 runs to 16 residues.

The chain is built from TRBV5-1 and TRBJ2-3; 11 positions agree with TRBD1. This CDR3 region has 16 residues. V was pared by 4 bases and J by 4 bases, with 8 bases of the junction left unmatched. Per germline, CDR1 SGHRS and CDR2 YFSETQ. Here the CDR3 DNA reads TGCGCCAGCAGCCCTGCCTGGACAGGGGGCCCAGATACGCAGTATTTT. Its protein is CASSPAWTGGPDTQYF. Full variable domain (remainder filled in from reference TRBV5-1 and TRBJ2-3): KAGVTQTPRYLIKTRGQQVTLSCSPISGHRSVSWYQQTPGQGLQFLFEYFSETQRNKGNFPGRFSGRQFSNSRSEMNVSTLELGDSALYLCASSPAWTGGPDTQYFGPGTRLTVL.

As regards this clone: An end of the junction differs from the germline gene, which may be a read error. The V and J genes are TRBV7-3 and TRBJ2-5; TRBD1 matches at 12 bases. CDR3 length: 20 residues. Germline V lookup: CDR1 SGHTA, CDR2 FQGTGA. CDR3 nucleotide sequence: TGTGCCAGCAGCCTAACCCAACCCGGGACAGGGGGCATCCTCCAAGAGACCCAGTACTTC. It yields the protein CASSLTQPGTGGILQETQYF.

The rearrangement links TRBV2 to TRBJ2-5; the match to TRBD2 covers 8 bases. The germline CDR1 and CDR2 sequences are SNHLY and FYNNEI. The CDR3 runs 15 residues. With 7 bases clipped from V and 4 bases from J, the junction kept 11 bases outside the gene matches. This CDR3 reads CASKSGGARGETQYF. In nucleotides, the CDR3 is TGTGCCAGCAAGTCGGGAGGGGCCAGGGGAGAGACCCAGTACTTC.

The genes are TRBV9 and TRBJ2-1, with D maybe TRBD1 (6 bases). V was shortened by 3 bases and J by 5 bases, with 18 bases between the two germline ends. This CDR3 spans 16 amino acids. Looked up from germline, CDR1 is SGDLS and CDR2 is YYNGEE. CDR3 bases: TGTGCCAGCAGCGGGGGGCCGGCTAGCCAAAACAATGAGCAGTTCTTC. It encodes CASSGGPASQNNEQFF.

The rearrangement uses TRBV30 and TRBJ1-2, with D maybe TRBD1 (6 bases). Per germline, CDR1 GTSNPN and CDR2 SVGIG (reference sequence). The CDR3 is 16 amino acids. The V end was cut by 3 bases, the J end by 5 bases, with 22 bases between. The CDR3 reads CAWRLSGAQGRYGYTF. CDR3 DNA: TGTGCCTGGAGGTTGTCAGGGGCACAAGGACGATATGGCTACACCTTC.

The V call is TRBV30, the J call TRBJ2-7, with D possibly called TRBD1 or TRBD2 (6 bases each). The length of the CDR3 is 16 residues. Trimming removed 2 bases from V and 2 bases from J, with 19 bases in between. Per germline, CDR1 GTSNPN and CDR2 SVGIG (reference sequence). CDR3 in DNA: TGTGCCTGGAGTCCATTAGGAGGAGGGGGGACCTACGAGCAGTACTTC. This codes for CAWSPLGGGGTYEQYF.

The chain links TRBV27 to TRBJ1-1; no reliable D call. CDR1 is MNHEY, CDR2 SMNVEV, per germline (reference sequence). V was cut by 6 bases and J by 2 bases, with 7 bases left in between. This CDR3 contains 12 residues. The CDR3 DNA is TGTGCCAGCAGGCTGGGTAACACTGAAGCTTTCTTT. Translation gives CASRLGNTEAFF.

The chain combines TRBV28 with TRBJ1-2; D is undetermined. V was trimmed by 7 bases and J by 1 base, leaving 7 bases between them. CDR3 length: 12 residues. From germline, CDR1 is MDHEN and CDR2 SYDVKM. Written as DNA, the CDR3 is TGTGCCAGCACCTCTTTTAACTATGGCTACACCTTC. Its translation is CASTSFNYGYTF.

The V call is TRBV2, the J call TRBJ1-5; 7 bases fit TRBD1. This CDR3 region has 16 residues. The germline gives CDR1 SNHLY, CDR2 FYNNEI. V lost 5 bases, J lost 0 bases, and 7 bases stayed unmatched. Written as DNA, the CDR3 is TGTGCCAGCAGTCGACAGGGCCTTTATAGCAATCAGCCCCAGCATTTT. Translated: CASSRQGLYSNQPQHF.

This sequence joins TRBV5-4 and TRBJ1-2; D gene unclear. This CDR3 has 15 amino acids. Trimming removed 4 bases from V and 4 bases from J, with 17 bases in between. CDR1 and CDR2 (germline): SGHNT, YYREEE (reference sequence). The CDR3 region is CASSPDIGVVYGYTF. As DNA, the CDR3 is TGTGCCAGCAGCCCAGATATCGGGGTGGTCTATGGCTACACCTTC.

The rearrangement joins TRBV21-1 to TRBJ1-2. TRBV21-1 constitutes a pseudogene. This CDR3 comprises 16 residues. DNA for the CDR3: TGTGCCAGCCTCTTTCATAGACGGAGCTCTAACTATGGCTACACCTTC. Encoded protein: CASLFHRRSSNYGYTF.

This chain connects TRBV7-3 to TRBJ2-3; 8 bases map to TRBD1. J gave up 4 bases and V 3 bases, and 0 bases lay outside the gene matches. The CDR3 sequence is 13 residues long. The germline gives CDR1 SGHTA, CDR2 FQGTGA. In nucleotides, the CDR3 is TGTGCCAGCAGCTTGACAGGGGCAGATACGCAGTATTTT. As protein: CASSLTGADTQYF.

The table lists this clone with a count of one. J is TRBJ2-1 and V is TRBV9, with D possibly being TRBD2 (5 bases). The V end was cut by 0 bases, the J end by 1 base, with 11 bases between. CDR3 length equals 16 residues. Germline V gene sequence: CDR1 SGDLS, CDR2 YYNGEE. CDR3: CASSVGIGESYNEQFF. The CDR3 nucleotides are TGTGCCAGCAGCGTAGGGATCGGGGAGTCCTACAATGAGCAGTTCTTC.

The CDR3 reads CASSEGFRTDTQYF. The CDR3 DNA is TGTGCCAGCAGTGAAGGATTCCGCACAGATACGCAGTATTTT. The chain joins TRBV2 to TRBJ2-3; D uncertain. The CDR3 has 14 amino acids. Germline V gives CDR1 SNHLY, CDR2 FYNNEI. Trimming shortened V by 1 base and J by 1 base, and 6 bases separated the two germline ends.